The clone carrying this T cell receptor (beta chain) was counted a few times. Clones were sequenced by immunoSEQ multiplex PCR, and TCRdb holds only the in-frame ones, with some missing. The sample carries around 30,000 clones, roughly 70% recorded once. These data belong to a study of PD-1 blockade in classical Hodgkin lymphoma. Every patient relapsed after autologous stem cell transplantation, and brentuximab vedotin exposure varied. Best responses included complete response and partial response; otherwise, the best response was progressive disease. V was clipped by 5 bases and J by 0 bases, with 14 bases between them. The length of the CDR3 is 17 residues. Germline CDR1 is SGHTA and CDR2 is FQGNSA.

The material was peripheral blood mononuclear cells (PBMCs), obtained before the second cycle of nivolumab. This TCR derives from a human donor with classical Hodgkin lymphoma. The chain has TRBV7-2 and TRBJ2-6, with D perhaps TRBD1 (6 bases). The CDR3 reads CASSLQGSPSGANVLTF. CDR3 nucleotides: TGTGCCAGCAGCCTACAGGGTTCTCCCTCTGGGGCCAACGTCCTGACTTTC.